This TCR beta chain came from a study of T cell responses to AZD1222 COVID-19 vaccine. Measured with immunoSEQ multiplex PCR; TCRdb has only the in-frame clones, and not every one. This sample has around 78,000 clones, with about nine tenths found just once. CDR3 size: 14 residues. Germline V lookup: CDR1 MNHEY, CDR2 SVGAGI. V lost 6 bases, J lost 0 bases, and 9 bases lay in between. Note on this clone: Its target is unknown.

Findings and limits, study-wide: Baseline antibody screening turned up just a handful of seropositive AZD1222 recipients. Repertoires were sampled only after the peak T cell response.

The source of this sequence is an adult in good health. This specimen was peripheral blood, taken on day 0 of AZD1222 vaccination. The gene calls are TRBV6-5 and TRBJ1-5, with D possibly being TRBD1 (6 bases). The CDR3 loop reads CASRQGLSNQPQHF. The DNA for the CDR3 is TGTGCCAGCAGACAGGGACTTAGCAATCAGCCCCAGCATTTT.